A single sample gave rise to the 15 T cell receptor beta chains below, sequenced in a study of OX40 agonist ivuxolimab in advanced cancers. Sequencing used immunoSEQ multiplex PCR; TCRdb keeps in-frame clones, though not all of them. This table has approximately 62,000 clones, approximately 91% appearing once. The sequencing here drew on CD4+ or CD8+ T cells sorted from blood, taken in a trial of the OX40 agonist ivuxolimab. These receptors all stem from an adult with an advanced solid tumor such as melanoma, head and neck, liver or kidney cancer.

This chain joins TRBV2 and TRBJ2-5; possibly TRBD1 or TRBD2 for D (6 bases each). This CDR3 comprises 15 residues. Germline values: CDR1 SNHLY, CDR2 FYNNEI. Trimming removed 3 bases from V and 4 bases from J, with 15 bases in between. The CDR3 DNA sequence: TGTGCCAGCAGTGAGACGGGGGCGCGGGTAGAGACCCAGTACTTC. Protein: CASSETGARVETQYF.

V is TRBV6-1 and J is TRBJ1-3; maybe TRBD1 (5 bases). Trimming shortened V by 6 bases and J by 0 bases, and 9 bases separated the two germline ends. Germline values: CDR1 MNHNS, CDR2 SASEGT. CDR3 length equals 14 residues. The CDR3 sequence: CASRRTSSGNTIYF. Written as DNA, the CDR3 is TGTGCCAGCAGAAGGACAAGCTCTGGAAACACCATATATTTT.

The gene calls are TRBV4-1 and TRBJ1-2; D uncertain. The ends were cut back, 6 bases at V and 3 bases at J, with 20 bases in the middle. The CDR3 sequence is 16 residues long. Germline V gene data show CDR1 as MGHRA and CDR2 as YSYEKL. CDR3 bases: TGCGCCAGCAGACAACTAGGGAGGGCACGGTACTATGGCTACACCTTC. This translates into CASRQLGRARYYGYTF.

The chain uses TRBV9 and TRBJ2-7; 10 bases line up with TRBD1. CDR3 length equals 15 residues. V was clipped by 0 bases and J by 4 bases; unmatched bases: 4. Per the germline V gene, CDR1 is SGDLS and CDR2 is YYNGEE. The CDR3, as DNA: TGTGCCAGCAGCGTAGGGGACAGGGGCTGGTACGAGCAGTACTTC. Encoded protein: CASSVGDRGWYEQYF.

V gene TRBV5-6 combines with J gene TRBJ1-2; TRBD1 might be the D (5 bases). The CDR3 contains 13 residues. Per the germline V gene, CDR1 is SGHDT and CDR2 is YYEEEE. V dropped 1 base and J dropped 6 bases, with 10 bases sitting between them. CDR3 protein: CASSLMGVDGYTF. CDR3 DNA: TGTGCCAGCAGCTTGATGGGGGTGGATGGCTACACCTTC.

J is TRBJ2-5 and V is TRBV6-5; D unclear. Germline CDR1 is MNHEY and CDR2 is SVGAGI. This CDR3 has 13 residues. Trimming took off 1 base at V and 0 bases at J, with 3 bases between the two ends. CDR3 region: CASSYYNQETQYF. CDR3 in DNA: TGTGCCAGCAGTTACTACAACCAAGAGACCCAGTACTTC.

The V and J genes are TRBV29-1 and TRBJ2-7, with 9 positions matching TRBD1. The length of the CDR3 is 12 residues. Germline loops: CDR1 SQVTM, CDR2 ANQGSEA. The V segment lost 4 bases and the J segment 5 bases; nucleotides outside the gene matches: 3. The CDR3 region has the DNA TGCAGCGTTGTACAGGGGGCCCACGAGCAGTACTTC. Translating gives CSVVQGAHEQYF.

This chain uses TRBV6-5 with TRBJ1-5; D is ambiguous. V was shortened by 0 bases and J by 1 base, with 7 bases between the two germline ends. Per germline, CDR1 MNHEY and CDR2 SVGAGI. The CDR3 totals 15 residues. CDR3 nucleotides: TGTGCCAGCAGTTACTCGCCGGGGAGCAATCAGCCCCAGCATTTT. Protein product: CASSYSPGSNQPQHF.

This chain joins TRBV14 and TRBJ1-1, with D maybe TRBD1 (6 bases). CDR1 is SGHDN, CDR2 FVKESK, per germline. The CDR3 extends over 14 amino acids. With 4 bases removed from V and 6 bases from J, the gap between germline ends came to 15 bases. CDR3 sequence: CASSPQLGQSEAFF. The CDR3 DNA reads TGTGCCAGCAGCCCCCAATTAGGACAGTCTGAAGCTTTCTTT.

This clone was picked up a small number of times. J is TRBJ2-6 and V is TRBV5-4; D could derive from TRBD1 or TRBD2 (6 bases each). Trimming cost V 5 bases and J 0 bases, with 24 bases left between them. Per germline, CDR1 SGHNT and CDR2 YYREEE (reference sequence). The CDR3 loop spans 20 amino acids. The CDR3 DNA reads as TGTGCCAGCAGAGCACAGGGAGGTCGGGTCCTCGGCTCTGGGGCCAACGTCCTGACTTTC. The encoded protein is CASRAQGGRVLGSGANVLTF.

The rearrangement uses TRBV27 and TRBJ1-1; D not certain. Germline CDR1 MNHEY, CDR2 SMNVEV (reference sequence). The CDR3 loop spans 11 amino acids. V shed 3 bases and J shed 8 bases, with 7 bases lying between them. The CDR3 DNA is TGTGCCAGCAGTTTGATGGGGGAAGCTTTCTTT. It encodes CASSLMGEAFF.

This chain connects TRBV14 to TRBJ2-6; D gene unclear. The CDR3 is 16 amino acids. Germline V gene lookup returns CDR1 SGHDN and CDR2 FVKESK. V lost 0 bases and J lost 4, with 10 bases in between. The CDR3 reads CASSQERRAGANVLTF. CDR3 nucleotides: TGTGCCAGCAGCCAAGAACGACGGGCCGGGGCCAACGTCCTGACTTTC.

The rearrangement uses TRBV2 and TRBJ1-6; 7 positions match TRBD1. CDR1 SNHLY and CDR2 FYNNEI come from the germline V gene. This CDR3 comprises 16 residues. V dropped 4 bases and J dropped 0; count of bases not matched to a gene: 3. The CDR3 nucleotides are TGTGCCAGCAGTGTTCGACAGGGCTCCTATAATTCACCCCTCCACTTT. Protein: CASSVRQGSYNSPLHF.

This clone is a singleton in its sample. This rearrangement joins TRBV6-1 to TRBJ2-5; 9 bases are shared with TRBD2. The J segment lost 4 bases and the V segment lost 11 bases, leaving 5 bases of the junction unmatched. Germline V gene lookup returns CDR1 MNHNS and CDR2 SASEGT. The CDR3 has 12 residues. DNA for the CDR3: TGTGCCGGGCGGGGGGGACGAGAGACCCAGTACTTC. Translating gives CAGRGGRETQYF.

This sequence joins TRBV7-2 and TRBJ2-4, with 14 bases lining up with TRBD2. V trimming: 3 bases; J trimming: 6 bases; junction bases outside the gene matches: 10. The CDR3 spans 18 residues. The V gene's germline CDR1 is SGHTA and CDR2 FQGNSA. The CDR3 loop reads CASSLVGTSGSVRNIQYF. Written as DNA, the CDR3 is TGTGCCAGCAGCTTGGTGGGGACTAGCGGGAGTGTTAGAAACATTCAGTACTTC.